A single sample gave rise to the 21 T cell receptor beta chains below, sequenced in a study of T cell responses to AZD1222 COVID-19 vaccine. Assay used: immunoSEQ multiplex PCR; TCRdb lists only in-frame clones, some missing. The sample carries about 110,000 clones, more than 70% recorded once. The sequencing used peripheral blood, collected 28 days after the second AZD1222 dose. These receptor sequences come from an adult who received the AZD1222 COVID-19 vaccine.

The chain carries TRBV18 and TRBJ2-3; a possible D gene is TRBD1 (6 bases). CDR1 KGHSH and CDR2 LQKENI come from the germline V gene. Deletions cut 3 bases from V and 0 bases from J, with 10 bases between. The CDR3 totals 15 residues. The CDR3 here is CASSPSGQSTDTQYF. In DNA, the CDR3 is TGTGCCAGCTCACCCTCCGGACAGAGCACAGATACGCAGTATTTT.

This chain links TRBV30 with TRBJ1-5, with 8 bases fitting TRBD1. V lost 1 base, J lost 0 bases, and 8 bases stayed unmatched. Per germline, CDR1 GTSNPN and CDR2 SVGIG (reference sequence). CDR3 size: 17 residues. The CDR3 reads CAWSAGQGFYSNQPQHF. The DNA for the CDR3 is TGTGCCTGGAGTGCCGGACAGGGATTCTATAGCAATCAGCCCCAGCATTTT.

This clone was detected only once. The chain couples TRBV5-1 to TRBJ2-7; no clear D gene. V dropped 0 bases and J dropped 3 bases, with 10 bases sitting between them. From germline, CDR1 is SGHRS and CDR2 YFSETQ. CDR3 length equals 14 residues. CDR3 sequence reads: CASSLEGPDYEQYF. As DNA, the CDR3 is TGCGCCAGCAGCTTGGAGGGCCCAGACTACGAGCAGTACTTC.

This sequence joins TRBV6-2 or TRBV6-3 and TRBJ1-6; maybe TRBD1 (5 bases). This CDR3 spans 15 amino acids. The V end was cut by 4 bases, the J end by 11 bases, with 18 bases between. The germline gives CDR1 MNHEY, CDR2 SVGEGT. CDR3 protein: CASSSDTGTVTPLHF. In DNA, the CDR3 is TGTGCCAGCAGTTCGGATACCGGGACCGTAACACCCCTCCACTTT.

J is TRBJ1-1 and V is TRBV2; perhaps TRBD1 as D (5 bases). Germline CDR1 is SNHLY and CDR2 is FYNNEI. This CDR3 is built from 14 residues. Trimming cost V 3 bases and J 3 bases, with 11 bases left between them. The CDR3: CASSDGGGYTEAFF. DNA for the CDR3: TGTGCCAGCAGTGACGGGGGAGGGTACACTGAAGCTTTCTTT.

The chain recombines TRBV7-6 with TRBJ2-7; 8 positions match TRBD2. The CDR3 sequence is 14 residues long. The germline V gene encodes CDR1 SGHVS and CDR2 FNYEAQ. The V gene end was trimmed by 7 bases and the J gene end by 2 bases; junction bases not matched to a gene: 7. In DNA form, the CDR3 reads TGTGCCAGCACCCGGACTAGCAAAACCTACGAGCAGTACTTC. It specifies CASTRTSKTYEQYF.

In this sample, this clone turned up a few times. CDR3: CASSRISRRGTPEQFF. CDR3 sequence (DNA): TGTGCCAGCAGCCGGATTTCTAGGCGGGGGACTCCCGAGCAGTTCTTC. The chain combines TRBV7-9 with TRBJ2-1; 7 bases are shared with TRBD2. CDR3 length: 16 amino acids. V shed 5 bases, J shed 10 bases, and the junction held 17 bases outside the gene matches. Germline lookup yields CDR1 SEHNR and CDR2 FQNEAQ (reference sequence).

This clone was seen more than once but under ten times. The chain uses TRBV30 and TRBJ1-4; unclear D gene. V lost 0 bases, J lost 0 bases, and 17 bases lay in between. This CDR3 is 18 amino acids long. CDR1 and CDR2 from the germline V gene are GTSNPN and SVGIG (reference sequence). The CDR3 protein is CAWSVYPSTEATNEKLFF. CDR3 DNA: TGTGCCTGGAGTGTATACCCTTCGACCGAAGCAACTAATGAAAAACTGTTTTTT. Supplemented by reference TRBV30 and TRBJ1-4, the full variable domain reads SQTIHQWPATLVQPVGSPLSLECTVEGTSNPNLYWYRQAAGRGLQLLFYSVGIGQISSEVPQNLSASRPQDRQFILSSKKLLLSDSGFYLCAWSVYPSTEATNEKLFFGSGTQLSVL.

This clone occurred a few times. The chain employs TRBV12-3 or TRBV12-4 and TRBJ1-2, with 9 bases aligning to TRBD1. The V gene end was trimmed by 7 bases and the J gene end by 4 bases; junction bases not matched to a gene: 4. This CDR3 contains 13 residues. The CDR3 bases are TGTGCCAGCATTCGGACAGGGGTCTATGGCTACACCTTC. Amino acids: CASIRTGVYGYTF.

The rearrangement uses TRBV5-6 and TRBJ1-5, with D tentatively TRBD1 (6 bases). Per germline, CDR1 SGHDT and CDR2 YYEEEE. This CDR3 has 14 residues. Trimming cost V 2 bases and J 6 bases, with 12 bases left between them. The CDR3 loop reads CASSFNRASQPQHF. CDR3 nucleotide sequence: TGTGCCAGCAGCTTTAACAGGGCAAGTCAGCCCCAGCATTTT.

This chain connects TRBV29-1 to TRBJ2-7; 8 nucleotides agree with TRBD2. The V gene end was trimmed by 2 bases and the J gene end by 5 bases; junction bases not matched to a gene: 8. CDR1 is SQVTM, CDR2 ANQGSEA, per germline. This CDR3 comprises 14 residues. The CDR3, as DNA: TGCAGCGTTGAAAGCGGGAGCAATAGGAACGAGCAGTACTTC. This sequence encodes CSVESGSNRNEQYF.

V and J are TRBV6-2 or TRBV6-3 and TRBJ1-2; D possibly corresponds to TRBD1 (5 bases). With 5 bases removed from V and 3 bases from J, the gap between germline ends came to 10 bases. Germline CDR1 is MNHEY and CDR2 is SVGEGT. This CDR3 is 13 amino acids long. CDR3 sequence reads: CASSLAGHYGYTF. CDR3 in DNA: TGTGCCAGCAGTCTGGCAGGGCACTATGGCTACACCTTC.

This rearrangement joins TRBV6-5 to TRBJ1-1, with TRBD1 matching 9 bases. Germline CDR1 is MNHEY and CDR2 is SVGAGI. Trimming removed 7 bases from V and 2 bases from J; junction bases left unmatched: 8. The CDR3 covers 15 residues. In DNA form, the CDR3 reads TGTGCCAGCACCCCCGGGGGACAGGGAAACACTGAAGCTTTCTTT. This codes for CASTPGGQGNTEAFF.

V usage is TRBV7-2 and J usage is TRBJ2-5, with D perhaps TRBD2 (6 bases). Germline CDR1 and CDR2: SGHTA and FQGNSA. The CDR3 is 15 amino acids. V was shortened by 1 base and J by 2 bases, with 11 bases between the two germline ends. The DNA of the CDR3 is TGTGCCAGCAGCTTAGGACTCGGGGGTCAAGAGACCCAGTACTTC. Translating it yields CASSLGLGGQETQYF. The full variable domain, completed using reference TRBV7-2 and TRBJ2-5, is GAGVSQSPSNKVTEKGKDVELRCDPISGHTALYWYRQSLGQGLEFLIYFQGNSAPDKSGLPSDRFSAERTGGSVSTLTIQRTQQEDSAVYLCASSLGLGGQETQYFGPGTRLLVL.

The chain couples TRBV3-1 (or the pseudogene TRBV3-2) to TRBJ1-5; 9 positions match TRBD1. The CDR3 covers 15 residues. J lost 5 bases, V lost 0 bases, and 2 bases had no gene match. Germline-derived CDR1 and CDR2 are LGHDT and YNNKEL (reference sequence). CDR3 nucleotide sequence: TGTGCCAGCAGCCAAGACTGGACAGGGGATCAGCCCCAGCATTTT. As protein: CASSQDWTGDQPQHF.

This chain uses TRBV7-2 with TRBJ2-3, with TRBD2 matching 14 bases. V lost 2 bases, J lost 6 bases, and 13 bases stayed unmatched. The V gene's germline CDR1 is SGHTA and CDR2 FQGNSA. The CDR3 is made up of 19 amino acids. As DNA, the CDR3 is TGTGCCAGCAGCTTATCATCTTGGGGGACTAGCGGGAGAATCGATACGCAGTATTTT. Its protein product is CASSLSSWGTSGRIDTQYF.

V is TRBV7-2 and J is TRBJ1-3; 9 bases are shared with TRBD1. Germline V lookup: CDR1 SGHTA, CDR2 FQGNSA. This CDR3 spans 15 amino acids. The J segment lost 0 bases and the V segment lost 4 bases, leaving 1 base of the junction unmatched. The CDR3 coding sequence is TGTGCCAGCAGCTGGACAGGGGACTCTGGAAACACCATATATTTT. The encoded protein is CASSWTGDSGNTIYF.

This clone was found a few times. This CDR3 reads CASSLTKSGGTEAFF. CDR3 coding DNA: TGTGCCAGCAGTCTAACTAAGAGCGGAGGCACTGAAGCTTTCTTT. V usage is TRBV27 and J usage is TRBJ1-1; unclear D gene. V was trimmed by 5 bases and J by 4 bases, leaving 17 bases between them. CDR1 is MNHEY, CDR2 SMNVEV, per germline (reference sequence). The CDR3 has 15 amino acids.

The sample holds one count of this clone. The chain uses TRBV6-5 and TRBJ1-2, with 8 bases lining up with TRBD1. V lost 6 bases and J lost 3; bases outside the gene matches: 6. The CDR3 has 14 residues. The germline V gene encodes CDR1 MNHEY and CDR2 SVGAGI. CDR3 bases: TGTGCCAGCAGGCATCCGGGACAGGACTATGGCTACACCTTC. This encodes CASRHPGQDYGYTF.

The rearrangement uses TRBV7-9 and TRBJ2-3; 10 bases line up with TRBD2. From germline, CDR1 is SEHNR and CDR2 FQNEAQ (reference sequence). The CDR3 sequence is 18 residues long. With 2 bases clipped from V and 5 bases from J, the junction kept 13 bases outside the gene matches. CDR3 protein: CASSLIASGSSLLDTQYF. The CDR3 nucleotides are TGTGCCAGCAGCTTAATTGCTAGCGGGAGTTCCCTTTTAGATACGCAGTATTTT.

This rearrangement joins TRBV6-5 to TRBJ1-5; no firm D call. From germline, CDR1 is MNHEY and CDR2 SVGAGI. The CDR3 contains 13 residues. The V end was cut by 6 bases, the J end by 4 bases, with 10 bases between. The CDR3 spells CASSADGNQPQHF. In nucleotides, the CDR3 is TGTGCCAGCAGCGCGGACGGTAATCAGCCCCAGCATTTT.